A single TCR beta chain is shown here with its context. This sample was taken from a study of blood T cell repertoires in COVID-19. Study in general: COVID-19 samples from acute and convalescent phases originated in the United States, Italy and Spain. T cells, B-cell-depleted T cells, or PBMCs supplied cDNA or gDNA.

The J segment lost 4 bases and the V segment lost 8 bases, leaving 6 bases of the junction unmatched. Germline V gene data show CDR1 as MNHNY and CDR2 as SVGAGI (reference sequence). The CDR3 loop spans 13 amino acids. Under the authors' procedure: The authors estimated nucleated cell counts from reference gene primer amplification. Sequencing used immunoSEQ multiplex PCR; TCRdb keeps in-frame clones, though not all of them. V and J calls and clone size are copied from that table; D and trimming were computed from the DNA. The table includes under 350,000 clones, approximately 90% detected once. Sequencing input: peripheral blood. The receptor was derived from a man aged 35-49 years with acute or convalescent COVID-19. The chain is built from TRBV6-6 and TRBJ1-2; 8 nucleotides match TRBD1. The CDR3 sequence: CASGGTGFYGYTF. The CDR3, as DNA: TGTGCCAGCGGGGGGACAGGCTTCTATGGCTACACCTTC.